The entry that follows covers one T cell receptor (beta chain) sequence. Antigen: not known. The record originates from a study of OX40 agonist ivuxolimab in advanced cancers. In the study overall: Of mixed ages from about 23 to 90 and averaging about 56 years, the group was roughly 83% male. Study outcomes and limitations: At 0.1 to 3.0 mg/kg and by week 6, clonal expansion occurred in CD4+ and CD8+ blood T cells.

J lost 8 bases, V lost 4 bases, and 12 bases had no gene match. Per germline, CDR1 SGHRS and CDR2 YFSETQ. The CDR3 has 16 amino acids. Libraries were prepared by immunoSEQ multiplex PCR; TCRdb keeps only in-frame clonotypes and omits some of them. Here the sample spans approximately 35,000 clones, more than 60% being singletons. V is TRBV5-1 and J is TRBJ2-2; 9 bases fit TRBD1. This specimen was CD4+ or CD8+ T cells sorted from blood, taken in a trial of the OX40 agonist ivuxolimab. The TCR originated in an adult with an advanced solid tumor such as melanoma, head and neck, liver or kidney cancer. CDR3 bases: TGCGCCAGCAGCCGAGGCTGGGACAGGGAAATTGGGGAGCTGTTTTTT. It encodes CASSRGWDREIGELFF.